These 21 T cell receptor beta chains were all obtained from the same sample, sequenced in a study of CD8 T cells in Susac syndrome. Reverse transcription used about 0.45 to 1 ug RNA and random hexamers. TCRdb recomputed calls from the immunoSEQ multiplex PCR reads with MiXCR, one row per CDR3 protein. The data contain about 150,000 distinct CDR3 sequences, 94% of them singletons. Material for sequencing was CD8+ T cells from PBMCs. These receptors were taken from a human donor with multiple sclerosis.

The chain recombines TRBV30 with TRBJ2-7; 10 bases align to TRBD1. Per the germline V gene, CDR1 is GTSNPN and CDR2 is SVGIG (reference sequence). The CDR3 is 15 amino acids. V lost 0 bases and J lost 4; bases outside the gene matches: 6. The CDR3 nucleotides read TGTGCCTGGAGTGTACACTGGACAGGGGGATACGAGCAGTACTTC. This translates into CAWSVHWTGGYEQYF.

This chain uses TRBV30 with TRBJ2-7, with D unresolved. The CDR3 consists of 12 residues. Germline assignment: CDR1 GTSNPN and CDR2 SVGIG (reference sequence). Trimming cost V 3 bases and J 3 bases, with 9 bases left between them. CDR3 in DNA: TGTGCCTGGAGAATAGAAAGCTACGAGCAGTACTTC. Amino acids: CAWRIESYEQYF.

The chain recombines TRBV5-1 with TRBJ1-2; 10 bases agree with TRBD1. Germline V gene data show CDR1 as SGHRS and CDR2 as YFSETQ. The V segment lost 4 bases and the J segment 5 bases; nucleotides outside the gene matches: 5. The length of the CDR3 is 14 residues. The CDR3 protein is CASSMTGGEYGYTF. CDR3 bases: TGCGCCAGCAGCATGACAGGGGGCGAGTATGGCTACACCTTC.

The CDR3 sequence: CASSLGQAVGYEQYF. The CDR3 region has the DNA TGTGCCAGCAGCTTAGGACAGGCGGTGGGCTACGAGCAGTACTTC. The V and J genes are TRBV7-8 and TRBJ2-7; possibly TRBD1 for D (6 bases). Germline CDR1 reads SGHVS; CDR2 reads FQNEAQ. V gave up 1 base and J gave up 3 bases, with 13 bases separating them. This CDR3 is 15 amino acids long.

This clonotype has just one count. A read error may produce the germline difference seen at one junction end. This chain joins TRBV29-1 and TRBJ1-1; D remains unclear. This CDR3 is built from 9 residues. Germline CDR1 and CDR2: SQVTM and ANQGSEA. CDR3 in DNA: TGCAGCGTTGAAACCCGGACGGTCTTT. Protein sequence: CSVETRTVF. Full variable domain (remainder filled in from reference TRBV29-1 and TRBJ1-1): SAVISQKPSRDICQRGTSLTIQCQVDSQVTMMFWYRQQPGQSLTLIATANQGSEATYESGFVIDKFPISRPNLTFSTLTVSNMSPEDSSIYLCSVETRTVFGQGTRLTVV.

The gene calls are TRBV27 and TRBJ2-7, with 11 bases fitting TRBD1. CDR3 length: 15 residues. Germline lookup yields CDR1 MNHEY and CDR2 SMNVEV (reference sequence). The junction had 10 bases not matched to a gene; V was cut back by 5 bases and J by 7 bases. The CDR3 sequence: CASSLAGQGASEQYF. The CDR3 nucleotides are TGTGCCAGCAGTCTCGCTGGACAGGGGGCGAGTGAGCAGTACTTC.

V usage is TRBV27 and J usage is TRBJ2-7, with D possibly being TRBD1 (6 bases). V lost 3 bases and J lost 0, with 12 bases in between. This CDR3 has 15 amino acids. CDR1 and CDR2 from the germline V gene are MNHEY and SMNVEV (reference sequence). The CDR3 loop reads CASSLSGTSSYEQYF. In DNA form, the CDR3 reads TGTGCCAGCAGTTTGTCCGGGACAAGCTCCTACGAGCAGTACTTC.

The rearrangement joins TRBV30 to TRBJ1-2; 9 positions agree with TRBD1. This CDR3 region has 16 residues. With V trimmed by 2 bases and J by 2 bases, 9 bases remained unmatched. Germline V CDR1 and CDR2: GTSNPN, SVGIG (reference sequence). The CDR3 spells CAWSLPGTGINYGYTF. In nucleotides, the CDR3 is TGTGCCTGGAGTCTCCCCGGGACAGGGATCAACTATGGCTACACCTTC.

V usage is TRBV4-2 and J usage is TRBJ2-5, with 10 bases aligning to TRBD1. The germline V gene encodes CDR1 LGHNA and CDR2 YNFKEQ. V lost 3 bases and J lost 5; bases outside the gene matches: 12. The CDR3 contains 17 residues. The CDR3 DNA is TGTGCCAGCAGCCACCCCACCCGGGACAGGGGATCCGAGACCCAGTACTTC. This translates into CASSHPTRDRGSETQYF.

J is TRBJ2-1 and V is TRBV28; 9 bases are shared with TRBD2. From germline, CDR1 is MDHEN and CDR2 SYDVKM. The V and J ends lost 6 bases and 6 bases, in that order; junction bases with no gene match: 12. The CDR3 runs 16 residues. The CDR3 sequence is CASRRLSGGLGNEQFF. The CDR3 coding sequence is TGTGCCAGCAGAAGACTTAGCGGGGGACTTGGCAATGAGCAGTTCTTC.

The J gene is TRBJ1-5, the V gene TRBV28; a weak D match, TRBD1 (5 bases). The V and J ends lost 2 bases and 5 bases respectively, with 13 bases between them. The CDR3 is 15 amino acids. Germline V gene sequence: CDR1 MDHEN, CDR2 SYDVKM. CDR3 sequence reads: CASSLRGVRDQPQHF. The CDR3 DNA is TGTGCCAGCAGTTTAAGGGGTGTTAGAGATCAGCCCCAGCATTTT.

This clonotype was seen only once. V gene TRBV20-1 combines with J gene TRBJ1-5, with 7 nucleotides matching TRBD1. The CDR3 covers 16 residues. CDR1 and CDR2 (germline): DFQATT, SNEGSKA (reference sequence). Germline trimming cut 3 bases from V and 0 bases from J; bases unmatched to any gene: 8. The CDR3 region is CSARPSGGNSNQPQHF. CDR3 nucleotide sequence: TGCAGTGCTAGGCCGTCAGGGGGAAATAGCAATCAGCCCCAGCATTTT.

The chain employs TRBV7-6 and TRBJ2-1; 15 positions match TRBD2. The CDR3 is 16 residues long. The trim removed 1 base at V and 9 bases at J, leaving 4 bases unmatched. Germline CDR1 reads SGHVS; CDR2 reads FNYEAQ. CDR3 region: CASSLGWTSGGAEQFF. DNA for the CDR3: TGTGCCAGCAGCTTAGGCTGGACTAGCGGGGGGGCTGAGCAGTTCTTC. Full variable domain (missing parts from reference TRBV7-6 and TRBJ2-1): GAGVSQSPRYKVTKRGQDVALRCDPISGHVSLYWYRQALGQGPEFLTYFNYEAQQDKSGLPNDRFSAERPEGSISTLTIQRTEQRDSAMYRCASSLGWTSGGAEQFFGPGTRLTVL.

The chain employs TRBV15 and TRBJ2-5; 7 bases agree with TRBD2. The CDR3 loop spans 15 amino acids. Germline CDR1 and CDR2: LNHNV and YYDKDF (reference sequence). The J segment lost 0 bases and the V segment lost 0 bases, leaving 1 base of the junction unmatched. This CDR3 is CATSRDLADQETQYF. The DNA for the CDR3 is TGTGCCACCAGCAGAGACCTAGCGGACCAAGAGACCCAGTACTTC. Full variable domain (outside the CDR3, taken from reference TRBV15 and TRBJ2-5): DAMVIQNPRYQVTQFGKPVTLSCSQTLNHNVMYWYQQKSSQAPKLLFHYYDKDFNNEADTPDNFQSRRPNTSFCFLDIRSPGLGDTAMYLCATSRDLADQETQYFGPGTRLLVL.

The chain uses TRBV29-1 and TRBJ2-2, with 11 nucleotides matching TRBD1. J gave up 3 bases and V 4 bases, and 4 bases lay outside the gene matches. The germline gives CDR1 SQVTM, CDR2 ANQGSEA. The length of the CDR3 is 15 residues. This chain's CDR3 is CSVAGQGADTGELFF. Here the CDR3 DNA reads TGCAGCGTTGCCGGACAGGGGGCCGACACCGGGGAGCTGTTTTTT.

The gene calls are TRBV6-6 and TRBJ1-2; D not resolved. Trimming left V 0 bases short and J 1 base short, with 6 bases between. Germline lookup yields CDR1 MNHNY and CDR2 SVGAGI (reference sequence). CDR3 length equals 14 residues. CDR3 in amino acids: CASSYSVVNYGYTF. CDR3 DNA: TGTGCCAGCAGTTACTCGGTAGTTAACTATGGCTACACCTTC.

The gene calls are TRBV3-1 and TRBJ2-3; D is unresolved. Germline V gene lookup returns CDR1 LGHDT and CDR2 YNNKEL (reference sequence). Trimming removed 3 bases from V and 3 bases from J, with 10 bases in between. The CDR3 consists of 14 residues. The CDR3 reads CASSHEFRTDTQYF. The DNA of the CDR3 is TGTGCCAGCAGCCACGAGTTTAGGACAGATACGCAGTATTTT.

V is TRBV25-1 and J is TRBJ2-5; 9 positions match TRBD2. The CDR3 totals 14 residues. CDR1 and CDR2 (germline): MGHDK, SYGVNS. V trimming: 8 bases; J trimming: 1 base; junction bases outside the gene matches: 5. This CDR3 is CASAPSGTQETQYF. The CDR3, as DNA: TGTGCCAGCGCCCCTAGCGGGACCCAAGAGACCCAGTACTTC.

The rearrangement uses TRBV2 and TRBJ1-5; no firm D call. The CDR3 is made up of 16 amino acids. V lost 2 bases, J lost 0 bases, and 11 bases lay in between. Germline V gives CDR1 SNHLY, CDR2 FYNNEI. Here the CDR3 reads CASSESQSDSNQPQHF. The CDR3 nucleotides read TGTGCCAGCAGTGAATCACAGTCAGATAGCAATCAGCCCCAGCATTTT.

The genes are TRBV7-9 and TRBJ2-3, with TRBD2 matching over 9 bases. V was pared by 7 bases and J by 4 bases, with 9 bases of the junction left unmatched. The CDR3 covers 15 residues. Germline V gene sequence: CDR1 SEHNR, CDR2 FQNEAQ (reference sequence). The CDR3: CASTHAGGQADTQYF. CDR3 nucleotide sequence: TGTGCCAGCACCCATGCGGGGGGGCAGGCAGATACGCAGTATTTT.

V usage is TRBV5-4 and J usage is TRBJ1-2; the match to TRBD1 covers 9 bases. In germline, CDR1 is SGHNT, CDR2 YYREEE (reference sequence). Trimming took 4 bases from V and 8 from J; bases not matched to a gene: 9. The CDR3 sequence is 14 residues long. Here the CDR3 DNA reads TGTGCCAGCAGCCCGGTTGGGACAGGGCTAGGCTACACCTTC. Translating it yields CASSPVGTGLGYTF.